One and the same sample provided the 17 T cell receptor beta chains below, sequenced in a study of cytomegalovirus exposure and HLA in healthy donors (dated by TCRdb to 2015 to 2018). Library preparation was by the immunoSEQ multiplex PCR assay. For the multiplex PCR, a mixture combining 60 forward primers for TCR Vbeta segments and 13 reverse primers for TCR Jbeta segments was used. TCRdb re-hosts the immuneACCESS table, in-frame sequences only. Its copies lack some clones; in the studies checked, an unresolved V gene accounts for under half of them, and the cause for the rest is not known. For this sample the table gives approximately 150,000 clones, of which around 81% were detected only once. Of the sample, approximately 1.5% is held by the ten largest clones. The sequenced sample was PBMCs. The source is a man aged 35-49 years in good health and CMV-seronegative.

In this sample, this clone turned up a few times. The CDR3, as DNA: TGTGCCAGCAGTGACCGGGGTGCGGATCAGCCCCAGCATTTT. Amino acids: CASSDRGADQPQHF. This chain joins TRBV2 and TRBJ1-5; unclear D gene. The CDR3 loop spans 14 amino acids. Germline CDR1 is SNHLY and CDR2 is FYNNEI. V gave up 3 bases and J gave up 5 bases, with 11 bases separating them. Full variable domain (rest looked up from reference TRBV2 and TRBJ1-5): EPEVTQTPSHQVTQMGQEVILRCVPISNHLYFYWYRQILGQKVEFLVSFYNNEISEKSEIFDDQFSVERPDGSNFTLKIRSTKLEDSAMYFCASSDRGADQPQHFGDGTRLSIL.

Concerning this clone itself: The junction and the germline gene differ at one end; a read error may be behind it. This chain joins TRBV11-2 and TRBJ1-5; 12 nucleotides agree with TRBD1. The CDR3 has 12 residues. Germline lookup yields CDR1 SGHAT and CDR2 FQNNGV. CDR3 nucleotides: TGCAGGGACAGGGGGCGCTTGAAGCCCCAGCATTTT. This translates into CRDRGRLKPQHF.

The table lists this clone with a count of one. The gene calls are TRBV28 and TRBJ2-5, with D maybe TRBD1 (6 bases). CDR3 size: 16 residues. V was pared by 6 bases and J by 4 bases, with 21 bases between. Germline loops: CDR1 MDHEN, CDR2 SYDVKM. The CDR3 here is CASSPLSRGILETQYF. In nucleotides, the CDR3 is TGTGCCAGCAGCCCCCTGAGCAGGGGAATCCTAGAGACCCAGTACTTC.

The chain is built from TRBV18 and TRBJ2-1, with TRBD2 matching over 10 bases. Trimming cost V 1 base and J 10 bases; bases outside gene matches: 13. The CDR3 runs 17 residues. Germline V gene sequence: CDR1 KGHSH, CDR2 LQKENI. CDR3 in amino acids: CASSPLPPAGGPREQFF. In DNA, the CDR3 is TGTGCCAGCTCACCACTTCCCCCAGCGGGAGGGCCCCGGGAGCAGTTCTTC.

V is TRBV14 and J is TRBJ1-3; TRBD1 might be the D (5 bases). The CDR3 is made up of 13 amino acids. The germline CDR1 and CDR2 sequences are SGHDN and FVKESK. The V end lost 4 bases, the J end lost 2 bases, and 6 bases lay between the germline ends. The CDR3 loop reads CASSPTAGNTIYF. CDR3 coding DNA: TGTGCCAGCAGCCCGACAGCTGGAAACACCATATATTTT. Filled out from reference TRBV14 and TRBJ1-3, the complete variable domain reads EAGVTQFPSHSVIEKGQTVTLRCDPISGHDNLYWYRRVMGKEIKFLLHFVKESKQDESGMPNNRFLAERTGGTYSTLKVQPAELEDSGVYFCASSPTAGNTIYFGEGSWLTVV.

The chain links TRBV6-5 to TRBJ2-1, with a possible D match to TRBD2 (5 bases). Germline CDR1 reads MNHEY; CDR2 reads SVGAGI. The length of the CDR3 is 13 residues. Trimming took 4 bases from V and 6 from J, leaving 10 bases between them. CDR3 DNA sequence: TGTGCCAGCAGTTTGCGGGTACTCAATGAGCAGTTCTTC. It specifies CASSLRVLNEQFF.

The chain uses TRBV5-4 and TRBJ2-5; 13 bases agree with TRBD2. Germline lookup yields CDR1 SGHNT and CDR2 YYREEE (reference sequence). J was trimmed by 1 base and V by 4 bases; bases with no gene match: 10. The CDR3 is 18 residues long. The CDR3 coding sequence is TGTGCCAGCAGCCCCAGGGGACTAGCGGGACCTACCCAAGAGACCCAGTACTTC. Amino acids: CASSPRGLAGPTQETQYF.

The rearrangement links TRBV11-2 to TRBJ2-7, with D tentatively TRBD1 (6 bases). Trimming shortened V by 3 bases and J by 3 bases, and 15 bases separated the two germline ends. Germline-derived CDR1 and CDR2 are SGHAT and FQNNGV. This CDR3 has 15 residues. The CDR3 DNA follows: TGTGCCAGCAGCTTGGGGGCAGGGGCTTTCTACGAGCAGTACTTC. It specifies CASSLGAGAFYEQYF.

The chain has TRBV6-6 and TRBJ1-1; tentative D call: TRBD1 (5 bases). Trimming stripped 8 bases from V and 5 bases from J, with 18 bases between. The germline V gene has CDR1 MNHNY and CDR2 SVGAGI (reference sequence). The CDR3 runs to 14 residues. CDR3 sequence (DNA): TGTGCCAGCTCCTACCGAAGGGGCGAAACTGAAGCTTTCTTT. As protein: CASSYRRGETEAFF.

This sequence joins TRBV21-1 and TRBJ2-3; the D call in the table, TRBD2, was not verified against the DNA. TRBV21-1 is assigned pseudogene status. CDR3 length equals 15 residues. CDR3 coding DNA: TGTGCCAGCAGCAAACTAGCGCCGAAGGGAGATACGCAGTATTTT. It translates to CASSKLAPKGDTQYF.

This sequence joins TRBV7-9 and TRBJ1-1, with D uncertain. The length of the CDR3 is 13 residues. Germline V gene lookup returns CDR1 SEHNR and CDR2 FQNEAQ (reference sequence). V was trimmed by 6 bases and J by 0 bases, leaving 8 bases between them. The DNA for the CDR3 is TGTGCCAGCAGTATCCTCTTGAACACTGAAGCTTTCTTT. It is translated as CASSILLNTEAFF.

The chain carries TRBV6-6 and TRBJ2-7, with 9 bases lining up with TRBD1. Losses at the gene ends were 6 bases for V and 0 bases for J; bases not matched to a gene: 6. CDR1 and CDR2 (germline): MNHNY, SVGAGI (reference sequence). This CDR3 comprises 15 residues. The CDR3 protein is CASSTGQGISYEQYV. The DNA of the CDR3 is TGTGCCAGCAGCACCGGACAGGGGATCTCCTACGAGCAGTACGTC.

The gene calls are TRBV30 and TRBJ2-5; 9 bases match TRBD1. Unmatched junction bases numbered 4, after V lost 0 bases and J lost 5 bases. The CDR3 is made up of 14 amino acids. Germline V gene lookup returns CDR1 GTSNPN and CDR2 SVGIG (reference sequence). CDR3 in amino acids: CAWSVTGGLETQYF. Here the CDR3 DNA reads TGTGCCTGGAGTGTAACAGGGGGCCTGGAGACCCAGTACTTC.

This sequence joins TRBV4-1 and TRBJ1-2, with 7 bases identical to TRBD1. Unmatched junction bases numbered 11, after V lost 6 bases and J lost 4 bases. There are 15 residues in the CDR3. Looked up from germline, CDR1 is MGHRA and CDR2 is YSYEKL. The CDR3 DNA reads TGCGCCAGCAGTCTTCCTCGGACAGGATTCTATGGCTACACCTTC. Translating gives CASSLPRTGFYGYTF.

V gene TRBV7-8 combines with J gene TRBJ2-7; D may be TRBD1 (5 bases). In germline, CDR1 is SGHVS, CDR2 FQNEAQ. With 2 bases removed from V and 6 bases from J, the gap between germline ends came to 11 bases. The CDR3 has 13 amino acids. The chain's CDR3 is CASSLNSQGEQYV. The CDR3 DNA follows: TGTGCCAGCAGCTTAAACAGCCAGGGCGAGCAGTACGTC.

The V gene is TRBV28, the J gene TRBJ2-7, with D perhaps matching TRBD1 (5 bases). The CDR3 is 14 amino acids. Per the germline V gene, CDR1 is MDHEN and CDR2 is SYDVKM. The V end lost 7 bases, the J end lost 1 base, and 14 bases lay between the germline ends. The CDR3 region is CASKGSRTSYEQYF. The CDR3 bases are TGTGCCAGCAAGGGCAGTAGGACATCCTACGAGCAGTACTTC.

The chain links TRBV27 to TRBJ2-5; possibly TRBD1 for D (6 bases). V was pared by 5 bases and J by 1 base, with 23 bases between. CDR3 length: 18 residues. Germline CDR1 is MNHEY and CDR2 is SMNVEV (reference sequence). In DNA form, the CDR3 reads TGTGCCAGCAGTGTGGGGGCCATTGCCGCCGCAAGCCAAGAGACCCAGTACTTC. Amino acid sequence: CASSVGAIAAASQETQYF.